The rows below give T cell receptor beta chains drawn from one sample of a study of blood T cell repertoires in COVID-19. Only in-frame clones appear in the TCRdb table, and some are missing; sequencing was by immunoSEQ multiplex PCR. The table lists a few hundred thousand clones, just over 85% of them singletons. The sequenced material came from PBMCs or T cells enriched from blood (not recorded which). The receptors derive from a woman under 30 who had recovered from COVID-19. CDR3s include the opening cysteine and the closing phenylalanine or tryptophan. A D gene is named only where the DNA matches it firmly. Not every row has a clone size; where given, it reads once, few, many or a size class.

d_gene	v_gene	abundance	j_gene	CDR3aa	CDR3nt
TRBD1	TRBV6-4	NA	TRBJ2-3	CASSQDYGQGDTQYF	TGTGCCAGCAGTCAGGACTACGGACAGGGAGATACGCAGTATTTT
TRBD1	TRBV5-1	NA	TRBJ1-1	CASSLGQDEAFF	TGCGCCAGCAGCCTGGGACAGGATGAAGCTTTCTTT
TRBD1	TRBV27	NA	TRBJ1-5	CASSSRQGIGHSNQPQHF	TGTGCCAGCAGTTCCAGACAGGGAATTGGCCATAGCAATCAGCCCCAGCATTTT
TRBD1	TRBV9	NA	TRBJ1-6	CASSVTGEDNSPLHF	TGTGCCAGCAGCGTGACAGGGGAGGATAATTCACCCCTCCACTTT
TRBD1	TRBV29-1	NA	TRBJ2-1	CSVGAGGYNEQFF	TGCAGCGTTGGGGCAGGGGGCTACAATGAGCAGTTCTTC
TRBD1	TRBV27	NA	TRBJ2-7	CASSPILGTGSLHEQYF	TGTGCCAGCAGCCCGATATTGGGGACAGGGTCTTTACACGAGCAGTACTTC
TRBD1	TRBV10-3	NA	TRBJ2-5	CAISESKGAGETQYF	TGTGCCATCAGTGAGTCGAAGGGGGCGGGAGAGACCCAGTACTTC
TRBD1	TRBV6-4	NA	TRBJ2-3	CASSEGTGSTDTQYF	TGTGCCAGCAGTGAAGGGACAGGGTCTACAGATACGCAGTATTTT
TRBD2	TRBV24-1	once	TRBJ2-1	CATSDPGLAGGRNEQFF	TGTGCCACCAGTGACCCGGGACTAGCGGGAGGTCGCAATGAGCAGTTCTTC
NA	TRBV11-2	NA	TRBJ1-6	CASNGQAGSPLHF	TGTGCCAGCAACGGACAAGCCGGGTCACCCCTCCACTTT
TRBD1	TRBV2	NA	TRBJ1-4	CASSLGQGIEKLFF	TGTGCCAGCAGTCTCGGACAGGGAATAGAAAAACTGTTTTTT
NA	TRBV27	few	TRBJ1-5	CASSSQGPHQPQHF	TGTGCCAGCAGTAGTCAGGGGCCCCATCAGCCCCAGCATTTT
TRBD1	TRBV7-9	NA	TRBJ2-7	CASSDTGQGEDEQYF	TGTGCCAGCAGCGATACGGGACAGGGTGAAGACGAGCAGTACTTC
NA	TRBV29-1	NA	TRBJ2-7	CSVEGQPGEQYF	TGCAGCGTTGAAGGCCAGCCCGGGGAGCAGTACTTC
NA	TRBV3-1/TRBV3-2	NA	TRBJ1-2	CASRPGQWDGYTF	TGTGCCAGCAGGCCAGGACAGTGGGACGGCTACACCTTC
NA	TRBV18	NA	TRBJ1-6	CASSRSRGNSPLHF	TGTGCCAGCTCACGGAGCAGGGGAAATTCACCCCTCCACTTT
NA	TRBV15	NA	TRBJ2-2	CATSRQGDTGELFF	TGTGCCACCAGCAGACAGGGCGACACCGGGGAGCTGTTTTTT
TRBD1	TRBV18	NA	TRBJ1-1	CASSPSSHTGGTEAFF	TGTGCCAGCTCACCATCTTCTCATACAGGGGGCACTGAAGCTTTCTTT
TRBD1	TRBV6-1	NA	TRBJ1-5	CASSVFRTGGHSNQPQHF	TGTGCCAGCAGTGTATTCCGGACAGGGGGACATAGCAATCAGCCCCAGCATTTT
NA	TRBV30	NA	TRBJ2-3	CAWVRQDTDTQYF	TGTGCCTGGGTCCGACAGGACACAGATACGCAGTATTTT
NA	TRBV28	NA	TRBJ1-4	CASISQGNEKLFF	TGTGCCAGCATCAGTCAGGGCAATGAAAAACTGTTTTTT
NA	TRBV6-1	NA	TRBJ2-1	CASSEPEAIF	TGTGCCAGCAGTGAACCGGAGGCGATCTTC
NA	TRBV28	once	TRBJ1-2	CASFVGRDGYTF	TGTGCCAGTTTCGTGGGGCGAGATGGCTACACCTTC
NA	TRBV13	NA	TRBJ1-1	CASSPGRPSGFF	TGTGCCAGCAGCCCGGGAAGGCCCTCCGGTTTCTTT
TRBD1	TRBV5-6	NA	TRBJ1-3	CASSNRGQYSGNTIYF	TGTGCCAGCAGCAATCGGGGACAGTACTCTGGAAACACCATATATTTT
NA	TRBV3-1/TRBV3-2	few	TRBJ1-6	CASSQNLGGGRSPLHF	TGTGCCAGCAGCCAAAATCTGGGGGGGGGACGGTCACCCCTCCACTTT
TRBD1	TRBV7-6	once	TRBJ1-3	CASSLTKDRDVTGNTIYF	TGTGCCAGCAGCCTAACAAAGGACAGGGATGTAACTGGAAACACCATATATTTT
NA	TRBV3-1/TRBV3-2	NA	TRBJ1-2	CASSPLSGNYGYTF	TGTGCCAGCAGCCCTCTTTCAGGGAACTATGGCTACACCTTC
NA	TRBV7-9	NA	TRBJ1-2	CASSVGGSGFRGYTF	TGTGCCAGCAGCGTAGGTGGTTCAGGGTTCCGCGGCTACACCTTC
TRBD1	TRBV24-1	NA	TRBJ1-5	CAPQDRNSNQPQHF	TGTGCCCCCCAGGACAGGAATAGCAATCAGCCCCAGCATTTT
NA	TRBV30	NA	TRBJ1-2	CAWRVWARGYTF	TGTGCCTGGAGAGTGTGGGCAAGGGGCTACACCTTC
NA	TRBV21-1	NA	TRBJ2-6	CASSPPGFPGANVLTF	TGTGCCAGCAGCCCCCCGGGGTTCCCTGGGGCCAACGTCCTGACTTTC
NA	TRBV2	NA	TRBJ1-4	CASSGRARGEKLFF	TGTGCCAGCAGTGGCCGGGCCCGGGGAGAAAAACTGTTTTTT
NA	TRBV18	NA	TRBJ2-7	CASSPEYEQYF	TGTGCCAGCTCACCGGAGTACGAGCAGTACTTC
NA	TRBV7-8	few	TRBJ1-2	CASSAFQGPSYGYTF	TGTGCCAGCAGCGCATTTCAGGGCCCCAGCTATGGCTACACCTTC
TRBD1	TRBV5-8	NA	TRBJ2-5	CASSRDRGETQYF	TGTGCCAGCAGCCGGGACAGGGGAGAGACCCAGTACTTC
TRBD1	TRBV4-1	NA	TRBJ1-1	CASSQDPGQGGTEAFF	TGCGCCAGCAGCCAAGATCCCGGACAGGGGGGGACTGAAGCTTTCTTT
NA	TRBV28	NA	TRBJ1-5	CASRPPPGRVGNQPQHF	TGTGCCAGCAGACCTCCCCCGGGAAGAGTGGGCAATCAGCCCCAGCATTTT
NA	TRBV27	NA	TRBJ2-1	CASRQQGSGPTSYNEQFF	TGTGCCAGCAGACAACAGGGAAGTGGTCCGACCTCCTACAATGAGCAGTTCTTC
TRBD2	TRBV6-1	once	TRBJ2-7	CASSDGRGSYEQYF	TGTGCCAGCAGTGATGGGAGGGGCTCCTACGAGCAGTACTTC
TRBD2	TRBV4-1	NA	TRBJ2-1	CASSQDGASGMDEQFF	TGCGCCAGCAGCCAAGATGGAGCTAGCGGGATGGATGAGCAGTTCTTC